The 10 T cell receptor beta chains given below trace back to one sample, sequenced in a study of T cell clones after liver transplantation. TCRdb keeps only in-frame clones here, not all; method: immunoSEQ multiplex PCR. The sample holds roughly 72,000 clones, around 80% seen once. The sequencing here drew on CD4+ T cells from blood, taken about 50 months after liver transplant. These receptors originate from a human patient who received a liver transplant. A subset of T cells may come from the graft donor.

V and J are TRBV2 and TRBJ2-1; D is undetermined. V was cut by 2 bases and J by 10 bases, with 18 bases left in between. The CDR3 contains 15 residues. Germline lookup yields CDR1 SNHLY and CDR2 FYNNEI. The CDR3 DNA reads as TGTGCCAGCAGTGAATCCGTCGGCAGCGTGGGAGAGCAGTTCTTC. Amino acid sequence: CASSESVGSVGEQFF.

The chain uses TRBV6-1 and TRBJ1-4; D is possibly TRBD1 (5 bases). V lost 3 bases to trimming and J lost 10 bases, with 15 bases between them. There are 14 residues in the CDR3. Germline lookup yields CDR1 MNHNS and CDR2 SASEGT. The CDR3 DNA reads TGTGCCAGCAGTGACTTGGGGGGAACACGAAAACTGTTTTTT. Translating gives CASSDLGGTRKLFF.

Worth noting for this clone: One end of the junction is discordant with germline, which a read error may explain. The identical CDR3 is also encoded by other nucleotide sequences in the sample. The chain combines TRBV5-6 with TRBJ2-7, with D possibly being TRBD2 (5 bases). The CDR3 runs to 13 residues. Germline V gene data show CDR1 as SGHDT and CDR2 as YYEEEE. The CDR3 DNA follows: TGTGCCAGCAGCCCCGGGGTGATCTACGAGCAGTACTTT. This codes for CASSPGVIYEQYF.

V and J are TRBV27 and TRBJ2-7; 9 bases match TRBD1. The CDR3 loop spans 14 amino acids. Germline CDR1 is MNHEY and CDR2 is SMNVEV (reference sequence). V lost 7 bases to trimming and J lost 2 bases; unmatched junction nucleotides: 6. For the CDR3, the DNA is TGTGCCAGCAAAGGGGACAGGGCCCCCTACGAGCAGTACTTC. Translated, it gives CASKGDRAPYEQYF.

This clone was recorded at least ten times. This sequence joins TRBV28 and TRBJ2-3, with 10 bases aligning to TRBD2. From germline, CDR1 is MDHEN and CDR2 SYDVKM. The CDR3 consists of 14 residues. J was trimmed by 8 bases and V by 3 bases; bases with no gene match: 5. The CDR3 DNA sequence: TGTGCCAGCAGTTTGGTAGCGGGAGGAGGTACGCAGTATTTT. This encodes CASSLVAGGGTQYF. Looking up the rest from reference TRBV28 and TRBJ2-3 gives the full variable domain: DVKVTQSSRYLVKRTGEKVFLECVQDMDHENMFWYRQDPGLGLRLIYFSYDVKMKEKGDIPEGYSVSREKKERFSLILESASTNQTSMYLCASSLVAGGGTQYFGPGTRLTVL.

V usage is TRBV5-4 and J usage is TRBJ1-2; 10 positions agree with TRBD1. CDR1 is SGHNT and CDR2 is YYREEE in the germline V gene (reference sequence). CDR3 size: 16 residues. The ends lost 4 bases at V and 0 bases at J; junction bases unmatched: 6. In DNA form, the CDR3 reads TGTGCCAGCAGCAGGGACAGGGGTCGGGCTAACTATGGCTACACCTTC. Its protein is CASSRDRGRANYGYTF.

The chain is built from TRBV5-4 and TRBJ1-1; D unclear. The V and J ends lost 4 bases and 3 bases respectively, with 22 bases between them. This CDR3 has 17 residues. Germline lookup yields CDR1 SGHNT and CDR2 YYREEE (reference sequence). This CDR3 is CASSLKTGFPSDTEAFF. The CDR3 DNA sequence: TGTGCCAGCAGCCTAAAAACCGGGTTCCCCTCTGACACTGAAGCTTTCTTT.

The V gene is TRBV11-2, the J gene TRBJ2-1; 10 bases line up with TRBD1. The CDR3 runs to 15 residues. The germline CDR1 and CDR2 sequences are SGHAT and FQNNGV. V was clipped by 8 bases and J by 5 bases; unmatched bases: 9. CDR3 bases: TGTGCCAGCGGGGTCGGGGACAGGGGCAACAATGAGCAGTTCTTC. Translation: CASGVGDRGNNEQFF.

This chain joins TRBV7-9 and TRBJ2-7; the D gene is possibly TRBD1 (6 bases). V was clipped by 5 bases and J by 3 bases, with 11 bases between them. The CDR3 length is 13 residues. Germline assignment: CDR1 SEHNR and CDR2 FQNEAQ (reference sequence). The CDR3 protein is CASSHRVIYEQYF. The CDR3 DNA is TGTGCCAGCAGCCACAGGGTTATCTACGAGCAGTACTTC.

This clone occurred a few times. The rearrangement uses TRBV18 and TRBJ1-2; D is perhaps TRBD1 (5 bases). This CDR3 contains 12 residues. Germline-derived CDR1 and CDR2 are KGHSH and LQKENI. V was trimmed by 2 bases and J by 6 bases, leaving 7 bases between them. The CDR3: CASSPEGNGYTF. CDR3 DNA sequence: TGTGCCAGCTCACCAGAGGGGAATGGCTACACCTTC.